The clone carrying this T cell receptor beta chain was seen more than once but under ten times. Its cognate antigen is unknown. The data originate from a study of T cells in Graves' hyperthyroidism and ophthalmopathy. Trimming cost V 3 bases and J 4 bases; bases outside gene matches: 3. From germline, CDR1 is SQVTM and CDR2 ANQGSEA. CDR3 length equals 14 residues. There were TCR beta CDR3 regions amplified from RNA transcripts. The primer set for the first-round RT-PCR of the TCR CDR3 was HTBI. TCRdb used MiXCR to reprocess the multiplex PCR reads, holding one entry per CDR3 protein. The sample has over 450,000 distinct CDR3 sequences; over 15% are singletons. Study-wide results and caveats: The model foresaw ophthalmopathy a median roughly 6.3 months prior to onset.

J is TRBJ2-1 and V is TRBV29-1, with 10 bases matching TRBD1. The material sequenced was blood. This receptor was obtained from a woman between 18 and 29 years old with Graves' ophthalmopathy. CDR3 in DNA: TGCAGCGTTGAGGGACAGGGGATTTACAATGAGCAGTTCTTC. This codes for CSVEGQGIYNEQFF.